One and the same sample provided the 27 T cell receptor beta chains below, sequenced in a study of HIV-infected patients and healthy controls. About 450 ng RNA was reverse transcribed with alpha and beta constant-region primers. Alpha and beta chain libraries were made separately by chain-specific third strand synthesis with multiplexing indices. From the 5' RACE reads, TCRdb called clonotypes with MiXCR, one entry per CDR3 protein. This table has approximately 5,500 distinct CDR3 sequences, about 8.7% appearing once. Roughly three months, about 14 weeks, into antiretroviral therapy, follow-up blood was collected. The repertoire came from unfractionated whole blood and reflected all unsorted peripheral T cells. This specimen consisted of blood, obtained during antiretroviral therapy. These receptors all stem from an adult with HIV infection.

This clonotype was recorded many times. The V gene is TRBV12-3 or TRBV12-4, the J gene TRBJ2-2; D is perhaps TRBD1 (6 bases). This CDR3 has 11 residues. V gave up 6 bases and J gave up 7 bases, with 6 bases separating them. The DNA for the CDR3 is TGTGCCAGCAGCAGGGGCGGGGAGCTGTTTTTT. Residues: CASSRGGELFF.

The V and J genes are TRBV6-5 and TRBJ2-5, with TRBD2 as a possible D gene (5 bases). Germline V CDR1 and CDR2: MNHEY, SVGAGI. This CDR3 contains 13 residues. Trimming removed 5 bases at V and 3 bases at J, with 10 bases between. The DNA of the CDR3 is TGTGCCAGCAGTAGCGGAATCAAAGAGACCCAGTACTTC. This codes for CASSSGIKETQYF.

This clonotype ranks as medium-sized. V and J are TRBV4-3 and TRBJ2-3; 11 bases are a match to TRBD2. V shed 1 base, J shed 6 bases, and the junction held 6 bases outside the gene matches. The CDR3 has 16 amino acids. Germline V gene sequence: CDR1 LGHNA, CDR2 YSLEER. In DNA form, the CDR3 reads TGCGCCAGCAGCCAAGGGGGGACTAGCGGAAAGGATACGCAGTATTTT. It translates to CASSQGGTSGKDTQYF.

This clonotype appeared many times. The CDR3 coding sequence is TGTGCCAGCAGCTTGGGACTAGCGCCTCGCACAGATACGCAGTATTTT. Amino acid sequence: CASSLGLAPRTDTQYF. This sequence joins TRBV5-4 and TRBJ2-3, with TRBD2 matching 8 bases. Germline CDR1 is SGHNT and CDR2 is YYREEE (reference sequence). V dropped 0 bases and J dropped 1; count of bases not matched to a gene: 4. The length of the CDR3 is 16 residues. Based on the CDR3 plus reference TRBV5-4 and TRBJ2-3, the full variable domain is ETGVTQSPTHLIKTRGQQVTLRCSSQSGHNTVSWYQQALGQGPQFIFQYYREEENGRGNFPPRFSGLQFPNYSSELNVNALELDDSALYLCASSLGLAPRTDTQYFGPGTRLTVL.

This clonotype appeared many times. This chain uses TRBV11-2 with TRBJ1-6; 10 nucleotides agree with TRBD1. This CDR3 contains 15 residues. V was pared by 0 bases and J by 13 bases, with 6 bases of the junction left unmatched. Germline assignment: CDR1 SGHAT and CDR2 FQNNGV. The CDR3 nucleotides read TGTGCCAGCAGCTTAGATCCGGGACAGGGGCTCCCCCTCCACTTT. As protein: CASSLDPGQGLPLHF.

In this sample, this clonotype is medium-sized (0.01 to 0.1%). The CDR3 bases are TGCAGTGCAGCGTCACTAAAGAGCGGGAGGGGCCTTGGGCAGTACTTC. This codes for CSAASLKSGRGLGQYF. V and J are TRBV20-1 and TRBJ2-7; 10 positions match TRBD2. V was pared by 6 bases and J by 9 bases, with 20 bases of the junction left unmatched. CDR1 and CDR2 from the germline V gene are DFQATT and SNEGSKA (reference sequence). CDR3 length: 16 amino acids.

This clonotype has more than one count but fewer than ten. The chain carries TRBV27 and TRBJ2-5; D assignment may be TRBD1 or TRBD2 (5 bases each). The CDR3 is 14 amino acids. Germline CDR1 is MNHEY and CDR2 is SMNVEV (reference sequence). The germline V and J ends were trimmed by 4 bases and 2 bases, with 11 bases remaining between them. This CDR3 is CASSSRDGQETQYF. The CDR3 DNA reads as TGTGCCAGCAGTTCCCGGGACGGACAAGAGACCCAGTACTTC.

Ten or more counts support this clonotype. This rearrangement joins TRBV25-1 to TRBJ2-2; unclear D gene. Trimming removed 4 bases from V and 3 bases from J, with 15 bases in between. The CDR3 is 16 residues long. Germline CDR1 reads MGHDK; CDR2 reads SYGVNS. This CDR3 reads CASSALLGFDTGELFF. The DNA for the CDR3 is TGTGCCAGCAGTGCCCTCTTGGGGTTCGACACCGGGGAGCTGTTTTTT.

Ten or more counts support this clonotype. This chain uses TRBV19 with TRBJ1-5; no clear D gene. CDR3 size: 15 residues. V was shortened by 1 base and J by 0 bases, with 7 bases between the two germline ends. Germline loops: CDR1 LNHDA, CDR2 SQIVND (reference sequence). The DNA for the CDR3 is TGTGCCAGTAGTATAGGAGGTTATAGCAATCAGCCCCAGCATTTT. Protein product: CASSIGGYSNQPQHF.

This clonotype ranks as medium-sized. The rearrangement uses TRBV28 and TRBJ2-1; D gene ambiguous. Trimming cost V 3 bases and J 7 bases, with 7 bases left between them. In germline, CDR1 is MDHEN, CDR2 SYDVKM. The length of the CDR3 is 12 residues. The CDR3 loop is CASSLPKNEQFF. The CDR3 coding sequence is TGTGCCAGCAGTTTGCCGAAAAATGAGCAGTTCTTC.

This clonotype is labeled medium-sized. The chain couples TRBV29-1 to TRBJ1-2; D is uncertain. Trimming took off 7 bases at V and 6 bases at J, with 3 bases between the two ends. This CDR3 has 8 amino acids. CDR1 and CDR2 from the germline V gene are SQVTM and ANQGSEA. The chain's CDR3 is CSGDGYTF. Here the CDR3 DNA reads TGCAGCGGAGATGGCTACACCTTC.

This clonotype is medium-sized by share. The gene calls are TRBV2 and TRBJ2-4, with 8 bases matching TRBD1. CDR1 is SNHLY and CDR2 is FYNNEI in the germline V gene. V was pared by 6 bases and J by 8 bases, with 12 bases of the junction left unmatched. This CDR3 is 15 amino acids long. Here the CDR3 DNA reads TGTGCCAGCAGCCCCGAGCAGGGGGCGTTGGACATTCAGTACTTC. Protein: CASSPEQGALDIQYF.

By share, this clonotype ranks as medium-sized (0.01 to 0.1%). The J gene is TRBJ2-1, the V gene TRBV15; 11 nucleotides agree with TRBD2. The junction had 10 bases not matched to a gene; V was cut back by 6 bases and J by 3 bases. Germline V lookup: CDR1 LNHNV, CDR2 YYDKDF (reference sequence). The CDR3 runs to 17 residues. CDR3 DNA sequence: TGTGCCACCAGTCATATGAAAACTAGCGGGGGCTACAATGAGCAGTTCTTC. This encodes CATSHMKTSGGYNEQFF. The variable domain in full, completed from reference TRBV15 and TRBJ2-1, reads DAMVIQNPRYQVTQFGKPVTLSCSQTLNHNVMYWYQQKSSQAPKLLFHYYDKDFNNEADTPDNFQSRRPNTSFCFLDIRSPGLGDTAMYLCATSHMKTSGGYNEQFFGPGTRLTVL.

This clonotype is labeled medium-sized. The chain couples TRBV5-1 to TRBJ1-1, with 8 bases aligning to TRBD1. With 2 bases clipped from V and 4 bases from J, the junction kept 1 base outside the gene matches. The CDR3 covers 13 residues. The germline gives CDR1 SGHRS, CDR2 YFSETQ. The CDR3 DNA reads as TGCGCCAGCAGCTTTCAGGGGGCCACTGAAGCTTTCTTT. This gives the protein CASSFQGATEAFF.

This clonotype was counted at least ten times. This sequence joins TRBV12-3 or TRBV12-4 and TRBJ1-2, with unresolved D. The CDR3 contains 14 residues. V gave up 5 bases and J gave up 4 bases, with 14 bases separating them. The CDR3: CASSPSTGGYGYTF. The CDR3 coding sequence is TGTGCCAGCAGTCCTTCGACTGGCGGCTATGGCTACACCTTC.

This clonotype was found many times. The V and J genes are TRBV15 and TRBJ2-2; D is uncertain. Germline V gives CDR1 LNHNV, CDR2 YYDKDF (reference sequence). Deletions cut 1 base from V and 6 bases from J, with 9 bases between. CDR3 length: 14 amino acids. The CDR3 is CATSRVNPSGELFF. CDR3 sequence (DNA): TGTGCCACCAGCAGAGTTAACCCGTCCGGGGAGCTGTTTTTT.

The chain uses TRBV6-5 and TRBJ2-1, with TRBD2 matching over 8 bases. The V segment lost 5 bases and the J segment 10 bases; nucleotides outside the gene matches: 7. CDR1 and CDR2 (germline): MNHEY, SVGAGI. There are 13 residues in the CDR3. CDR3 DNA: TGTGCCAGCAGTAGCGGGAGAATTTACGAGCAGTTCTTC. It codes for CASSSGRIYEQFF.

The CDR3 region has the DNA TGCAGTGCTATCGGACCCCCTGGGATTACAGATACGCAGTATTTT. Its protein is CSAIGPPGITDTQYF. The chain combines TRBV20-1 with TRBJ2-3; no reliable D call. Trimming removed 4 bases from V and 3 bases from J, with 17 bases in between. Germline CDR1 DFQATT, CDR2 SNEGSKA (reference sequence). The CDR3 runs to 15 residues.

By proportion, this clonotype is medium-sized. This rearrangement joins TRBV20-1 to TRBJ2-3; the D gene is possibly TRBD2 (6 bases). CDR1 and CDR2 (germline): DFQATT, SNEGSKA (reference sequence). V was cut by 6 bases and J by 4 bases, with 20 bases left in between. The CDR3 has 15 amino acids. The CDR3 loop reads CSALPGEKVADTQYF. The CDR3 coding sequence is TGCAGTGCCCTCCCGGGGGAGAAGGTCGCAGATACGCAGTATTTT.

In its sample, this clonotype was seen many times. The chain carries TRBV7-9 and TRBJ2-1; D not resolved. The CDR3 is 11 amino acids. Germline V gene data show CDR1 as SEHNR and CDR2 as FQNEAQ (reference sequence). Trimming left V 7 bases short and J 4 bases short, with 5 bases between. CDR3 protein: CASIQYNEQFF. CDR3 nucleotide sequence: TGTGCCAGCATCCAATACAATGAGCAGTTCTTC.

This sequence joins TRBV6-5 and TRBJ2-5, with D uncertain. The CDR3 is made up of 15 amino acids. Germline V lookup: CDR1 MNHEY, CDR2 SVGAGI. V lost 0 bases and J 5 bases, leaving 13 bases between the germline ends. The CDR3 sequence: CASSYSGRSKETQYF. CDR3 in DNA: TGTGCCAGCAGTTACTCTGGCAGGTCGAAGGAGACCCAGTACTTC.

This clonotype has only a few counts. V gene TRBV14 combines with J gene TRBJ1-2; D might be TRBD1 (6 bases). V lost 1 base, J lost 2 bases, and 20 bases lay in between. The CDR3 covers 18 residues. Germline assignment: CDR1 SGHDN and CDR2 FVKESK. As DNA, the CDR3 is TGTGCCAGCAGCCAAGCGGGCAGGGGAAAAGGAGGAAACTATGGCTACACCTTC. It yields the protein CASSQAGRGKGGNYGYTF.

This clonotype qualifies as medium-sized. The CDR3: CASSSPGQGNSYEQYF. Here the CDR3 DNA reads TGTGCCAGCAGCTCCCCCGGGCAGGGAAATTCCTACGAGCAGTACTTC. The V gene is TRBV7-2, the J gene TRBJ2-7, with TRBD1 as a possible D gene (5 bases). The CDR3 has 16 amino acids. The V end lost 4 bases, the J end lost 1 base, and 17 bases lay between the germline ends. Germline V gives CDR1 SGHTA, CDR2 FQGNSA.

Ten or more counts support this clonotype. This CDR3 reads CASSLWGQGSYEQYF. As DNA, the CDR3 is TGTGCCAGCAGCTTATGGGGACAGGGGTCCTACGAGCAGTACTTC. This chain uses TRBV7-9 with TRBJ2-7; 10 positions match TRBD1. The germline V gene has CDR1 SEHNR and CDR2 FQNEAQ (reference sequence). The CDR3 has 15 amino acids. Trimming cost V 2 bases and J 1 base; bases outside gene matches: 2.

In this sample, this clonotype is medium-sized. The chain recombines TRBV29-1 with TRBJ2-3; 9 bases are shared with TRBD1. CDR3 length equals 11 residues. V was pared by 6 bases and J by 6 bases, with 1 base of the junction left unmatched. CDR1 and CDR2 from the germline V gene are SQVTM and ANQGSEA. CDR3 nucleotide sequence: TGCAGCGTAACAGGGGGCGATACGCAGTATTTT. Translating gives CSVTGGDTQYF.

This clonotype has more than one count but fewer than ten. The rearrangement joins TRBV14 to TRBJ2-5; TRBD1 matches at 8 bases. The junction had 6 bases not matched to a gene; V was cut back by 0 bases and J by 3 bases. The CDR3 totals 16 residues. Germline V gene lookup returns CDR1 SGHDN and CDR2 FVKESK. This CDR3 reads CASSQDRGRIEETQYF. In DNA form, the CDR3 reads TGTGCCAGCAGCCAAGACAGGGGGCGGATCGAAGAGACCCAGTACTTC.

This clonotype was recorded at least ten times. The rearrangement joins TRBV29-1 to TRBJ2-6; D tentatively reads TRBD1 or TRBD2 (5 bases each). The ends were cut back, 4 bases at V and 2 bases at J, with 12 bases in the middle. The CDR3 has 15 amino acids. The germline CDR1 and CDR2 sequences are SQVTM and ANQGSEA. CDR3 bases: TGCAGCGTTGGACCTGAGGGGACTGGGGCCAACGTCCTGACTTTC. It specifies CSVGPEGTGANVLTF.